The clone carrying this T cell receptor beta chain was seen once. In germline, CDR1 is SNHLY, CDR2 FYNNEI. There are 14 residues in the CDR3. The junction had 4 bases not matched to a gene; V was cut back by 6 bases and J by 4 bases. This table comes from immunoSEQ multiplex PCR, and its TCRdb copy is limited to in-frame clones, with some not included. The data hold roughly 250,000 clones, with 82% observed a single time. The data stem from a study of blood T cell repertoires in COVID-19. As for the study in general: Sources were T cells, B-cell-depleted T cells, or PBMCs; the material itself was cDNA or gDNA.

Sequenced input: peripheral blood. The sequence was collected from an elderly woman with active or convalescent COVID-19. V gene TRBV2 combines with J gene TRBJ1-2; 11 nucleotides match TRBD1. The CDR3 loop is CASRGQGAGYGYTF. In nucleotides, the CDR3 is TGTGCCAGCAGAGGACAGGGGGCCGGCTATGGCTACACCTTC.